This entry is about one TCR beta chain. The target antigen is unknown. This may be a read error: a much more frequent sequence differs by one nucleotide. The record originates from a study of T cells in Graves' hyperthyroidism and ophthalmopathy. CDR1 and CDR2 (germline): SGHAT, FQNNGV. The CDR3 totals 14 residues. The ends lost 8 bases at V and 0 bases at J; junction bases unmatched: 6. Findings and limits, study-wide: Blood samples included most of the expanded thyroid clonotypes exceeding 0.001. With a median lead of around 6.7 months before onset, the model predicted ophthalmopathy. Separation of ophthalmopathy from stable hyperthyroidism was achieved by a 13 V-J model.

Amplified TCR beta CDR3 regions came from RNA transcripts. TCR CDR3 underwent first-round RT-PCR with the HTBI primer set. In TCRdb, the multiplex PCR reads were re-called with MiXCR into one record per CDR3 protein. The repertoire holds roughly 350,000 distinct CDR3 sequences, with around 13% as singletons. This clonotype originated in a woman aged 25 to 39 with Graves' hyperthyroidism. Sequenced input: blood. The genes are TRBV11-2 and TRBJ1-2, with 7 bases identical to TRBD1. CDR3 protein: CASGSDRTNYGYTF. DNA of the CDR3: TGTGCCAGCGGCTCGGACAGGACTAACTATGGCTACACCTTC.